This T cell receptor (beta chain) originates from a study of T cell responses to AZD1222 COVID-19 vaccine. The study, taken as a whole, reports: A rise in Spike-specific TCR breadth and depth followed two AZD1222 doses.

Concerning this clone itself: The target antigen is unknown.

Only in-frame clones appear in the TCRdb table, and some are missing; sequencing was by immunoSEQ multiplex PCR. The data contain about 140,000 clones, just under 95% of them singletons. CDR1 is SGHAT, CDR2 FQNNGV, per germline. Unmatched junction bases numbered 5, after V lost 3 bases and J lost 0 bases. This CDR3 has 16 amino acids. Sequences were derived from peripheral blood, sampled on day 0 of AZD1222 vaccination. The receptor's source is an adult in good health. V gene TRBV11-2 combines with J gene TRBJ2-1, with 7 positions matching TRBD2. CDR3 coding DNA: TGTGCCAGCAGCTTCATAGCGGGCCTCTCCTACAATGAGCAGTTCTTC. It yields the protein CASSFIAGLSYNEQFF.